Below, 9 T cell receptor beta chains from the same sample are listed, as sequenced in a study of blood T cells in healthy people across ages (dated by TCRdb to between 2015 and 2016). Library method: 5' RACE. The reads were generated on an Illumina HiSeq 2500. The second PCR ran for roughly 7 to 11 cycles and used a J-beta primer mix along with a sample-barcoded 5' primer. Using fastp at Q25 and MiXCR, TCRdb reprocessed the public reads and kept productive beta chains. A single entry per CDR3 protein holds the most common genes and DNA from its merged rows. The sample table lists 910,000 or so distinct CDR3 sequences, about 53% of them with a count of one. Around 21% of the sample is in the top ten clones. Sequenced material: blood. The receptor source for this set is an older woman in good health.

V and J are TRBV6-2 or TRBV6-3 and TRBJ1-2, with 7 bases aligning to TRBD1. Germline V gene lookup returns CDR1 MNHEY and CDR2 SVGEGT. Trimming at V came to 2 bases and at J to 3 bases, leaving 6 bases not matched to a gene. This CDR3 comprises 15 residues. The chain's CDR3 is CASSYPGGTHYGYTF. CDR3 in DNA: TGTGCCAGCAGTTACCCAGGGGGGACGCACTATGGCTACACCTTC.

This sequence joins TRBV5-1 and TRBJ2-1; D is perhaps TRBD2 (6 bases). Germline CDR1 and CDR2: SGHRS and YFSETQ. Trimming left V 0 bases short and J 10 bases short, with 14 bases between. The CDR3 runs to 14 residues. CDR3 bases: TGCGCCAGCAGCTTGGGGGGGGAAGATTGGGAGCAGTTCTTC. Its translation is CASSLGGEDWEQFF. Combining the CDR3 with reference TRBV5-1 and TRBJ2-1 gives the whole variable domain KAGVTQTPRYLIKTRGQQVTLSCSPISGHRSVSWYQQTPGQGLQFLFEYFSETQRNKGNFPGRFSGRQFSNSRSEMNVSTLELGDSALYLCASSLGGEDWEQFFGPGTRLTVL.

The sample holds a few counts of this clonotype. Here the CDR3 reads CASSRAGNTEAFF. CDR3 DNA: TGCGCCAGCAGCCGCGCGGGAAACACTGAAGCTTTCTTT. V usage is TRBV4-3 and J usage is TRBJ1-1; D call uncertain. The CDR3 has 13 residues. V gave up 4 bases and J gave up 2 bases, with 8 bases separating them. From germline, CDR1 is LGHNA and CDR2 YSLEER.

This clonotype was observed a few times. The rearrangement uses TRBV29-1 and TRBJ1-2; no clear D. With 1 base removed from V and 6 bases from J, the gap between germline ends came to 9 bases. The CDR3 has 12 residues. Germline values: CDR1 SQVTM, CDR2 ANQGSEA. CDR3 residues: CSVEGYGNGYTF. As DNA, the CDR3 is TGCAGCGTTGAAGGGTACGGGAATGGCTACACCTTC.

This clonotype has a handful of counts. V gene TRBV29-1 combines with J gene TRBJ2-3, with 12 positions matching TRBD2. The CDR3 consists of 17 residues. CDR1 and CDR2 (germline): SQVTM, ANQGSEA. The junction had 11 bases not matched to a gene; V was cut back by 7 bases and J by 0 bases. The CDR3 region is CSGASGRGPSSTDTQYF. CDR3 DNA sequence: TGCAGCGGAGCTAGCGGGAGGGGACCCTCTAGCACAGATACGCAGTATTTT.

This clonotype appeared a few times. The chain recombines TRBV7-2 with TRBJ2-3; D assignment may be TRBD1 or TRBD2 (5 bases each). This CDR3 has 14 amino acids. The V gene's germline CDR1 is SGHTA and CDR2 FQGNSA. Trimming stripped 4 bases from V and 7 bases from J, with 15 bases between. The CDR3: CASSSGTRSNTQYF. The CDR3 DNA reads TGTGCCAGCAGCTCCGGGACCCGATCTAATACGCAGTATTTT.

This clonotype was seen only once. The V and J genes are TRBV24-1 and TRBJ2-7; D is possibly TRBD1 (5 bases). The CDR3 runs to 18 residues. Germline CDR1 KGHDR, CDR2 SFDVKD. Trimming removed 9 bases from V and 4 bases from J, with 30 bases in between. CDR3 DNA: TGTGCCACCCGGAGACAGACTCCCCCCCATACCATACGGTACGAGCAGTACTTC. This translates into CATRRQTPPHTIRYEQYF.

This clonotype appeared a few times. The V and J genes are TRBV4-3 and TRBJ1-5; perhaps TRBD1 as D (5 bases). Trimming removed 1 base from V and 7 bases from J, with 14 bases in between. The CDR3 has 15 residues. The V gene's germline CDR1 is LGHNA and CDR2 YSLEER. CDR3 in DNA: TGCGCCAGCAGCCAAGTGCCTAGCAGGGCGCAGCCCCAGCATTTT. It specifies CASSQVPSRAQPQHF.

The rearrangement uses TRBV6-2 or TRBV6-3 and TRBJ2-7; no clear D. Germline-derived CDR1 and CDR2 are MNHEY and SVGEGT. V was pared by 6 bases and J by 0 bases, with 12 bases between. The CDR3 is 14 amino acids. The CDR3 spells CASRNSGPSYEQYF. The CDR3 DNA follows: TGTGCCAGCAGAAACTCCGGGCCCTCCTACGAGCAGTACTTC.